This T cell receptor (beta chain) comes out of a study of blood T cell repertoires in COVID-19. The repertoire was sequenced with immunoSEQ multiplex PCR; TCRdb's copy has only in-frame clones and lacks some. The sample contains about 300,000 clones, around 90% of which appear only once. V lost 4 bases to trimming and J lost 2 bases, with 16 bases between them. The CDR3 runs 15 residues. The germline CDR1 and CDR2 sequences are SGHRS and YFSETQ. The source is a middle-aged woman who had recovered from COVID-19. The chain carries TRBV5-1 and TRBJ2-7; D unclear. Material: PBMCs or T cells enriched from blood (not recorded which). CDR3 sequence (DNA): TGCGCCAGCAGCCGTCTCGTGGGTAGCCCCTACGAGCAGTACTTC. Its translation: CASSRLVGSPYEQYF.